This T cell receptor beta chain is drawn from a study of OX40 agonist ivuxolimab in advanced cancers. General notes on the study: The costimulatory receptor OX40 (CD134) was targeted by ivuxolimab, a fully human IgG2 agonistic monoclonal antibody. Three dose-escalation patients achieved partial responses, one with hepatocellular carcinoma and two with cutaneous melanoma. Among the approximately 50 dose-escalation patients, about 20 had hepatocellular carcinoma, about 15 melanoma, 9 renal cell carcinoma and 9 head and neck cancer. The paper describes the monotherapy dose-escalation part (N of about 52 patients) of the phase I trial of ivuxolimab. Prior anti-PD-1, anti-PD-L1 or anti-CTLA-4 therapy was permitted, and less than 45% of dose-escalation patients had received checkpoint inhibitors. Peripheral TCRbeta sequencing aimed to test whether ivuxolimab altered TCR sequence diversity and caused clonal T-cell expansion. Intravenous ivuxolimab was administered to patients every 2 weeks at six dose levels: 0.01, 0.1, 0.3, 1.5, 3 and 10 mg/kg. In the dose-escalation cohort, 75% to 85% of patients were male, and the mean age was 60 years with a range of roughly 23 to 79. The full study reports these points: Which antigens the clonally expanded peripheral T cells were specific for was not determined. Clonal expansion of both CD4+ and CD8+ blood T cells was observed from baseline to week 6 at doses 0.1 to 3.0 mg/kg. In the 0.1-3.0 mg/kg groups, partial responders were among the patients with the lowest normalized peripheral clonal expansion, particularly in CD8+ T cells. Low levels of normalized T-cell clonal expansion were also seen in some patients who did not respond. On average, CD8+ T cells showed more expanded clones than CD4+ T cells after ivuxolimab.

Genomic DNA was isolated from the sorted cells so that the TCRbeta CDR3 region could be sequenced. The immunoSEQ Assay was used for sequencing of TCRbeta CDR3 regions. TCRdb took over this immuneACCESS table, retaining in-frame rearrangements with V and J assigned. Such tables are incomplete; in checked studies, under half of the missing clones stem from an unresolved V gene, and the remainder is unexplained. Present in this sample are 68,000 or so clones, 70% to 85% of which were seen just once. The top ten clonotypes cover about a tenth of the sample. As to this clone: The antigen this receptor binds is unknown. No base quality information exists; no much larger clone differs at one position.

Spanning cysteine to phenylalanine, the CDR3 consists of 16 amino acids. The CDR3 DNA has 48 bases and is translated from base 1. Cut back by 1 base and 0 bases, the V and J ends lie 11 bases apart. From a lookup of the germline V gene, CDR1 and CDR2 are SGHVS and FNYEAQ. The trial excluded patients who had a history of autoimmune disease or who were on systemic immunosuppression. Peripheral blood for TCR sequencing was collected from all dose cohorts at baseline, on cycle 4 day 1, and on cycle 7 day 1. Samples came from an open-label, multicenter, first-in-human phase I dose-escalation trial of ivuxolimab. Adults with locally advanced or metastatic head and neck squamous cell, hepatocellular, melanoma or renal cell carcinoma were enrolled in the trial. Before TCR sequencing, CD4+ and CD8+ T cells were separately sorted from peripheral blood.

The sequence joins TRBV7-6 to TRBJ2-3; the D gene is unclear. The source was CD4+ or CD8+ T cells sorted from blood, collected in a trial of the OX40 agonist ivuxolimab. The clonotype comes from an adult with an advanced solid tumor such as melanoma, head and neck, liver or kidney cancer. Here the CDR3 is given as CASSLVETASTDTQYF. DNA sequence: TGTGCCAGCAGCTTAGTTGAGACGGCCAGCACAGATACGCAGTATTTT. Beyond the CDR3, the reference TRBV7-6 and TRBJ2-3 genes provide the residues; the full variable domain reads: GAGVSQSPRYKVTKRGQDVALRCDPISGHVSLYWYRQALGQGPEFLTYFNYEAQQDKSGLPNDRFSAERPEGSISTLTIQRTEQRDSAMYRCASSLVETASTDTQYFGPGTRLTVL.